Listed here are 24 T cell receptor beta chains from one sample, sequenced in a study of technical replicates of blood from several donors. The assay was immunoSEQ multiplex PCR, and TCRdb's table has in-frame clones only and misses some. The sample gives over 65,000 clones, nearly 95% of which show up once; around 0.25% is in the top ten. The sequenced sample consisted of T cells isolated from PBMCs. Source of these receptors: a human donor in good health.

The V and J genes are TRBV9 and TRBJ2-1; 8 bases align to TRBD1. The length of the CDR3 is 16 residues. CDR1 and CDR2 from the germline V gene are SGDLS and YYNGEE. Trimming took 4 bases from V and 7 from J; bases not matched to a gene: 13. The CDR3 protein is CASSPTGGLLGNEQFF. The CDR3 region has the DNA TGTGCCAGCAGCCCCACAGGGGGTTTATTGGGGAATGAGCAGTTCTTC.

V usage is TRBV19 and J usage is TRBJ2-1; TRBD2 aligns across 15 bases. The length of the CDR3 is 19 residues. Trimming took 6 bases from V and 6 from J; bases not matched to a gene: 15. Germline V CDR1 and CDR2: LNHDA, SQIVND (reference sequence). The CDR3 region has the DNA TGTGCCAGTAGCCCGGGACTAGCGGGAGGCGGATCATCGGTCAATGAGCAGTTCTTC. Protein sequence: CASSPGLAGGGSSVNEQFF.

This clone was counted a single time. Here the CDR3 DNA reads TGTGCCAGCAGCCTCACCGGGGAGCTGTTTTTT. Translated, it gives CASSLTGELFF. The chain has TRBV7-9 and TRBJ2-2; no firm D call. Deletions cut 5 bases from V and 4 bases from J, with 2 bases between. Looked up from germline, CDR1 is SEHNR and CDR2 is FQNEAQ (reference sequence). The length of the CDR3 is 11 residues.

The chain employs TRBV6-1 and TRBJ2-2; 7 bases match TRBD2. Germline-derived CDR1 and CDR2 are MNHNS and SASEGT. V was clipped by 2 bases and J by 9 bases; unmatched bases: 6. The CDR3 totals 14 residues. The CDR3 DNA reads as TGTGCCAGCAGTGAAACCGGGGAGGGGCGGGAGCTGTTTTTT. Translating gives CASSETGEGRELFF.

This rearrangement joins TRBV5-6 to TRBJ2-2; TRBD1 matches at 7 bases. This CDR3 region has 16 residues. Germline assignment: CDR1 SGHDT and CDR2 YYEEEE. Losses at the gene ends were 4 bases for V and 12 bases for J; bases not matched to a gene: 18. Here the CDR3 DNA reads TGTGCCAGCAGCGTCGACAGGGATCTTCCACCGGGGAAGCTGTTTTTT. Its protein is CASSVDRDLPPGKLFF.

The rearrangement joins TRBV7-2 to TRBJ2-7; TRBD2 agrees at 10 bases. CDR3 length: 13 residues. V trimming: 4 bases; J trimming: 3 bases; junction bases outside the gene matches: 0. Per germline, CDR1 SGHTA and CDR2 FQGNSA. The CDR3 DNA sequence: TGTGCCAGCAGCTGGACTAGCGGCTACGAGCAGTACTTC. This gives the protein CASSWTSGYEQYF.

The CDR3 DNA follows: TGTGCCAGCAGTTTAGGTAGCGGGGACTACAATGAGCAGTTCTTC. Translated: CASSLGSGDYNEQFF. The J gene is TRBJ2-1, the V gene TRBV27, with TRBD2 matching 8 bases. J lost 3 bases, V lost 2 bases, and 3 bases had no gene match. In germline, CDR1 is MNHEY, CDR2 SMNVEV (reference sequence). The CDR3 consists of 15 residues.

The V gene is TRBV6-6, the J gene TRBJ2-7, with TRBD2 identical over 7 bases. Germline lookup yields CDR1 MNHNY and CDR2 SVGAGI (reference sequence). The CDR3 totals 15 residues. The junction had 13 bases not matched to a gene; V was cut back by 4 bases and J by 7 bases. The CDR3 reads CASSFSGGNLEEQYF. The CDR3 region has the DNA TGTGCCAGCAGTTTTTCCGGGGGGAATCTCGAAGAGCAGTACTTC.

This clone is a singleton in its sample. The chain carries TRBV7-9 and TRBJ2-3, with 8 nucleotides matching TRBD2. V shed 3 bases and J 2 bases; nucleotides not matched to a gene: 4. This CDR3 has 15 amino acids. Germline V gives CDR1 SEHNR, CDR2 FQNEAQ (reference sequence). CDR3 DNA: TGTGCCAGCAGCTTTAGACTAGCGCACACAGATACGCAGTATTTT. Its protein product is CASSFRLAHTDTQYF.

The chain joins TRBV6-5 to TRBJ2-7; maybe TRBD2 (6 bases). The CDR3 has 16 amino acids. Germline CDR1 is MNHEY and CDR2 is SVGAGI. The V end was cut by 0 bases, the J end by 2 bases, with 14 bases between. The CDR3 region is CASSYSGRGPPYEQYF. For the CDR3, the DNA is TGTGCCAGCAGTTACTCAGGGCGGGGTCCCCCCTACGAGCAGTACTTC.

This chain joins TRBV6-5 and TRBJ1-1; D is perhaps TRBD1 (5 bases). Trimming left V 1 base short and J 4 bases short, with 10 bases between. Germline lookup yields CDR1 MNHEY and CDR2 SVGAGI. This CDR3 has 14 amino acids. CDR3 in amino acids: CASSYYRGGTEAFF. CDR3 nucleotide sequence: TGTGCCAGCAGTTACTACCGGGGGGGCACTGAAGCTTTCTTT.

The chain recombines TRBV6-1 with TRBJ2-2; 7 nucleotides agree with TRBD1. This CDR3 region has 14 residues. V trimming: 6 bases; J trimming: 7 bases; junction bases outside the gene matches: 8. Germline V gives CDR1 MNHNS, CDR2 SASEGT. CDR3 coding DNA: TGTGCCAGCAGAGACAGGGTCTGGAGCGGGGAGCTGTTTTTT. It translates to CASRDRVWSGELFF.

The CDR3 sequence is CASSYKGRGTEAFF. CDR3 DNA: TGTGCCAGCAGTTATAAGGGGCGGGGCACTGAAGCTTTCTTT. This chain connects TRBV6-5 to TRBJ1-1, with D possibly being TRBD1 (5 bases). Trimming cost V 3 bases and J 4 bases, with 12 bases left between them. Germline lookup yields CDR1 MNHEY and CDR2 SVGAGI. The CDR3 has 14 amino acids.

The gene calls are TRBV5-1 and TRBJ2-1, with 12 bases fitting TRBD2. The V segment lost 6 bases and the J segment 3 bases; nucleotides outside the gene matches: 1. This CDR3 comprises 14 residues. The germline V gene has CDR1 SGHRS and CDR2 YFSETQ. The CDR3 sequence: CASTLAGGYNEQFF. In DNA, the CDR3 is TGCGCCAGCACACTAGCGGGGGGCTACAATGAGCAGTTCTTC.

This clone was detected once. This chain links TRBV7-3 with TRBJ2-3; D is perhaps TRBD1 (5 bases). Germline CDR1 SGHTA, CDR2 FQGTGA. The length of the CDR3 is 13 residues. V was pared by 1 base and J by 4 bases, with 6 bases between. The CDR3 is CASSLSRADTQYF. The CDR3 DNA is TGTGCCAGCAGCTTAAGCAGGGCAGATACGCAGTATTTT.

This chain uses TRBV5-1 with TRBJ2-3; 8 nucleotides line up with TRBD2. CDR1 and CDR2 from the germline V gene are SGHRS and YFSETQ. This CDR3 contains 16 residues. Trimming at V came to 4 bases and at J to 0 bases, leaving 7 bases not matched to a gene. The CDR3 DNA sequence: TGCGCCAGCAGCCACATAGCGGGACTTAGCACAGATACGCAGTATTTT. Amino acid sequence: CASSHIAGLSTDTQYF.

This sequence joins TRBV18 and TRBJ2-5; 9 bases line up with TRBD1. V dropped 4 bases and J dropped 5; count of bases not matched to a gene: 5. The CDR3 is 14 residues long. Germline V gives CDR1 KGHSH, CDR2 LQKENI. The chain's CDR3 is CASSRGQGSETQYF. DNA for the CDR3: TGTGCCAGCTCACGGGGACAGGGCTCGGAGACCCAGTACTTC.

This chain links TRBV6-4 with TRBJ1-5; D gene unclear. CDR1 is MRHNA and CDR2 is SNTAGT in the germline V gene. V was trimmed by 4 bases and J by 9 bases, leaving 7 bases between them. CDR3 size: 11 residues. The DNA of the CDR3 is TGTGCCAGCAGTGCCGGTGTGCCCCAGCATTTT. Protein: CASSAGVPQHF.

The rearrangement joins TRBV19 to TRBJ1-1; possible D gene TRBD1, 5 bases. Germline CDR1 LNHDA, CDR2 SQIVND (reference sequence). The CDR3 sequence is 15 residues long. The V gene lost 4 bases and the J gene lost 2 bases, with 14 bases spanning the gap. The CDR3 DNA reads TGTGCCAGTAGTAAGGCTTGGGGGACTAACACTGAAGCTTTCTTT. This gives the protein CASSKAWGTNTEAFF.

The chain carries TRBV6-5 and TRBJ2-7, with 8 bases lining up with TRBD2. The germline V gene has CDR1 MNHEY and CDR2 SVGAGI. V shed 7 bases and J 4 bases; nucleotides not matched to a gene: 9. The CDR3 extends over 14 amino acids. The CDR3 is CASTNPGGMYEQYF. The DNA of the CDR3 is TGTGCCAGCACCAACCCGGGGGGGATGTACGAGCAGTACTTC.

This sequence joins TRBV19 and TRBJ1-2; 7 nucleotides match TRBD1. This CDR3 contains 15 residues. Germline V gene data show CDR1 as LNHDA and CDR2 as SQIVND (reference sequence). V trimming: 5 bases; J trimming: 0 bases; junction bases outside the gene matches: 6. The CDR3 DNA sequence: TGTGCCAGTAGTCCGAGACAGGGACCTAACTATGGCTACACCTTC. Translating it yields CASSPRQGPNYGYTF.

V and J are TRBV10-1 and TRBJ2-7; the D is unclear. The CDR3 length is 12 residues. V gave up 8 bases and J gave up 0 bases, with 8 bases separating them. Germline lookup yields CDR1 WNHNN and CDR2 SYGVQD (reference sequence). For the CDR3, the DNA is TGCGCCAGCGGTAGGAGCTCCTACGAGCAGTACTTC. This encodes CASGRSSYEQYF.

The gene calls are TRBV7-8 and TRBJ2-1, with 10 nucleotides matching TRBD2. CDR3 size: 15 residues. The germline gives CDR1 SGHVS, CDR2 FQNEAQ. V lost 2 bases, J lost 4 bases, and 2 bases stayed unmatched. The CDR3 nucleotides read TGTGCCAGCAGCTTATCTAGCGGGAGTTACAATGAGCAGTTCTTC. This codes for CASSLSSGSYNEQFF.

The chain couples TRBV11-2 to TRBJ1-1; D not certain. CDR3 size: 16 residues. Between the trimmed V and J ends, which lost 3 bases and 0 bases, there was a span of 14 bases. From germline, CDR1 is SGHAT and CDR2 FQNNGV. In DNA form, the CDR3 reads TGTGCCAGCAGCTTTCTTCTCCTCTCTATGAACACTGAAGCTTTCTTT. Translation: CASSFLLLSMNTEAFF.